These 4 T cell receptor beta chains were sequenced from one sample in a study of shared clonotypes between healthy human individuals. Clones were sequenced by immunoSEQ multiplex PCR, and TCRdb holds only the in-frame ones, with some missing. The table shows approximately 1.1 million clones, with 75% to 80% occurring only once. Sample: memory CD4+ T cells from PBMCs. The subset denotes: CD45RA-negative fraction. All receptors come from a man between 18 and 35 years old in good health. Some clones in this sample may be carry-over from other donors' samples.

The chain links TRBV7-3 to TRBJ2-7; possible D gene TRBD2, 5 bases. Looked up from germline, CDR1 is SGHTA and CDR2 is FQGTGA. Trimming removed 3 bases from V and 2 bases from J, with 14 bases in between. CDR3 length: 15 residues. CDR3 nucleotide sequence: TGTGCCAGCAGCTTTCAAATGAGCGGACCCTACGAGCAGTACTTC. This gives the protein CASSFQMSGPYEQYF.

The chain uses TRBV28 and TRBJ1-1, with 10 bases aligning to TRBD1. V was clipped by 3 bases and J by 2 bases; unmatched bases: 9. Germline CDR1 MDHEN, CDR2 SYDVKM. This CDR3 has 17 residues. CDR3 protein: CASSFTLGDRGNTEAFF. CDR3 DNA: TGTGCCAGCAGTTTTACGTTAGGGGACAGGGGTAACACTGAAGCTTTCTTT.

The sample holds one count of this clone. CDR3 nucleotide sequence: TGTGCCAGCAGCTTAGTTGGGGGGAACACCGGGGAGCTGTTTTTT. This encodes CASSLVGGNTGELFF. The gene calls are TRBV11-2 and TRBJ2-2; D might be TRBD1 or TRBD2, each matching 5 bases. The germline V gene encodes CDR1 SGHAT and CDR2 FQNNGV. With 1 base removed from V and 1 base from J, the gap between germline ends came to 7 bases. The CDR3 covers 15 residues.

This clone was counted a single time. The chain uses TRBV7-9 and TRBJ1-3; D is unclear. Germline CDR1 SEHNR, CDR2 FQNEAQ (reference sequence). V gave up 5 bases and J gave up 0 bases, with 8 bases separating them. The CDR3 contains 14 residues. CDR3 bases: TGTGCCAGCAGCCCTCGAAACTCTGGAAACACCATATATTTT. Amino acids: CASSPRNSGNTIYF. Looking up the rest from reference TRBV7-9 and TRBJ1-3 gives the full variable domain: DTGVSQNPRHKITKRGQNVTFRCDPISEHNRLYWYRQTLGQGPEFLTYFQNEAQLEKSRLLSDRFSAERPKGSFSTLEIQRTEQGDSAMYLCASSPRNSGNTIYFGEGSWLTVV.